The T cell receptor beta chain under discussion was sequenced for a study of TIL therapy for anti-PD-1-resistant metastatic lung cancer. Study-level information: Patients had a median age of nearly 55 years (range roughly 35-85).

Germline V gene data show CDR1 as MDHEN and CDR2 as SYDVKM. This CDR3 comprises 15 residues. The J segment lost 7 bases and the V segment lost 5 bases, leaving 7 bases of the junction unmatched. The time point denotes: pre-treatment sample, taken before nivolumab and TIL therapy. Study-level results: Treatment-naive, never-smoker and oncogene-addicted patients were overrepresented in this highly selected cohort.

This was the immunoSEQ v3 assay. Survey-level samples got 1.5 million to 2.5 million read pairs; deep-level samples got roughly 5-6.5 million. This table comes from immunoSEQ multiplex PCR, and its TCRdb copy is limited to in-frame clones, with some not included. The table shows tens of thousands of clones, with more than 60% occurring only once. Notes on this clone: Its cognate antigen is unknown.

Material: blood, obtained at baseline. The rearrangement joins TRBV28 to TRBJ1-6; 8 positions match TRBD1. This clonotype was sampled from a person between 25 and 79 years old with non-small cell lung cancer. DNA for the CDR3: TGTGCCAGCAGTGGACAGGGCCTCGGAAATTCACCCCTCCACTTT. As protein: CASSGQGLGNSPLHF.